These T cell receptor beta chains were read from a single sample in a study of T cells after yellow fever vaccination. TCRdb re-derived calls from the 5' RACE reads in MiXCR, one entry per CDR3 protein. The sample holds roughly 320,000 distinct CDR3 sequences, roughly 10% seen once. The material sequenced was CD4+ T cells sorted from PBMCs, taken 45 days after the yellow fever booster vaccination. The receptors were sampled from a man aged 18-30 years who received the YFV17D yellow fever vaccine. The CDR3 runs from the conserved cysteine through the conserved F or W. A D gene is named only where the DNA matches it firmly. A row's size may be missing; if present it is once, few, many or a size class.

abundance,d_gene,len,j_gene,v_gene,CDR3aa,CDR3nt
NA,TRBD1,14,TRBJ1-1,TRBV19,CASRSTGTGFEAFF,TGTGCCAGTAGGTCCACCGGGACAGGGTTCGAAGCTTTCTTT
few,NA,14,TRBJ2-5,TRBV10-3,CAISESEGGETQYF,TGTGCCATCAGTGAGTCGGAGGGAGGAGAGACCCAGTACTTC
NA,NA,14,TRBJ1-5,TRBV6-6,CASSYRTHSQPQHF,TGTGCCAGCAGTTATAGGACACATTCTCAGCCCCAGCATTTT
many,TRBD1,14,TRBJ1-5,TRBV12-3/TRBV12-4,CASGPGQAHQPQHF,TGTGCCAGCGGACCGGGACAGGCTCATCAGCCCCAGCATTTT
few,NA,15,TRBJ2-1,TRBV7-2,CASSLEGQKYNEQFF,TGTGCCAGCAGCTTAGAGGGTCAGAAATACAATGAGCAGTTCTTC
few,TRBD1,16,TRBJ2-7,TRBV20-1,CSARRGDRAPSYEQYF,TGCAGTGCCCGACGGGGGGACAGGGCCCCCTCCTACGAGCAGTACTTC
many,TRBD1,15,TRBJ1-1,TRBV19,CASSRPDRGNTEAFF,TGTGCCAGTAGCAGACCGGACAGGGGGAACACTGAAGCTTTCTTT
NA,NA,19,TRBJ1-5,TRBV4-2,CASSPPAGDKQRGNQPQHF,TGTGCCAGCAGCCCTCCGGCGGGGGATAAACAGAGGGGCAATCAGCCCCAGCATTTT
few,TRBD1,14,TRBJ2-7,TRBV18,CASSPSGTGSEQYF,TGTGCCAGCTCACCTTCCGGGACAGGATCCGAGCAGTACTTC
NA,NA,15,TRBJ2-6,TRBV7-2,CASSLYPERANVLTF,TGTGCCAGCAGCTTATATCCGGAGAGAGCCAACGTCCTGACTTTC
few,NA,14,TRBJ2-2,TRBV7-9,CASSFLDNTGELFF,TGTGCCAGCAGCTTCTTAGATAACACCGGGGAGCTGTTTTTT
many,TRBD1,15,TRBJ2-5,TRBV5-1,CASSLLTGEGETQYF,TGCGCCAGCAGCTTACTGACAGGGGAAGGGGAGACCCAGTACTTC
few,NA,17,TRBJ2-7,TRBV11-3,CASSLEGRGRYSYEQYF,TGTGCCAGCAGCTTAGAAGGCAGGGGAAGGTATTCCTACGAGCAGTACTTC
once,TRBD2,14,TRBJ2-5,TRBV19,CASSERGVGETQYF,TGTGCCAGTAGTGAGCGGGGAGTGGGAGAGACCCAGTACTTC
many,TRBD1,16,TRBJ2-7,TRBV5-1,CASSLEPGGLYYEQYF,TGCGCCAGCAGCTTGGAACCAGGGGGCCTTTACTACGAGCAGTACTTC
NA,NA,15,TRBJ1-6,TRBV15,CATSRERDGNSPLHF,TGTGCCACCAGCAGGGAAAGGGACGGTAATTCACCCCTCCACTTT
few,NA,15,TRBJ2-6,TRBV12-3/TRBV12-4,CASSIREGGANVLTF,TGTGCCAGCAGTATTAGGGAAGGAGGGGCCAACGTCCTGACTTTC
few,NA,15,TRBJ1-3,TRBV12-3/TRBV12-4,CASSPGQSSGNTIYF,TGTGCCAGCAGTCCCGGACAGAGCTCTGGAAACACCATATATTTT
many,NA,14,TRBJ1-2,TRBV7-2,CASSLVGGDYGYTF,TGTGCCAGCAGCTTAGTCGGGGGAGACTATGGCTACACCTTC
NA,NA,13,TRBJ2-1,TRBV29-1,CSAAVRPDNEQFF,TGCAGCGCCGCGGTCCGGCCAGACAATGAGCAGTTCTTC
many,TRBD1,16,TRBJ2-3,TRBV24-1,CATSKPTGTGGDTQYF,TGTGCCACCAGTAAGCCGACCGGGACAGGAGGAGATACGCAGTATTTT
NA,NA,16,TRBJ1-1,TRBV6-2/TRBV6-3,CASSYVEGFSGTEAFF,TGTGCCAGCAGTTACGTCGAGGGGTTCTCTGGGACTGAAGCTTTCTTT
NA,TRBD2,16,TRBJ2-3,TRBV7-2,CASSQLLAGGGDTQYF,TGTGCCAGCAGCCAGTTACTAGCGGGGGGAGGAGATACGCAGTATTTT
NA,TRBD1,15,TRBJ1-2,TRBV6-6,CASSTSGTGGLGYTF,TGTGCCAGCAGTACTTCCGGGACAGGGGGTTTGGGCTACACCTTC
few,NA,12,TRBJ1-1,TRBV2,CASSYMGTEAFF,TGTGCCAGCAGTTACATGGGTACTGAAGCTTTCTTT
NA,NA,14,TRBJ1-3,TRBV29-1,CSVLFETAGNTIYF,TGCAGCGTTTTATTCGAGACAGCTGGAAACACCATATATTTT
NA,NA,13,TRBJ2-1,TRBV10-3,CAISPTSGGEQFF,TGTGCCATCAGTCCGACTAGTGGGGGTGAGCAGTTCTTC